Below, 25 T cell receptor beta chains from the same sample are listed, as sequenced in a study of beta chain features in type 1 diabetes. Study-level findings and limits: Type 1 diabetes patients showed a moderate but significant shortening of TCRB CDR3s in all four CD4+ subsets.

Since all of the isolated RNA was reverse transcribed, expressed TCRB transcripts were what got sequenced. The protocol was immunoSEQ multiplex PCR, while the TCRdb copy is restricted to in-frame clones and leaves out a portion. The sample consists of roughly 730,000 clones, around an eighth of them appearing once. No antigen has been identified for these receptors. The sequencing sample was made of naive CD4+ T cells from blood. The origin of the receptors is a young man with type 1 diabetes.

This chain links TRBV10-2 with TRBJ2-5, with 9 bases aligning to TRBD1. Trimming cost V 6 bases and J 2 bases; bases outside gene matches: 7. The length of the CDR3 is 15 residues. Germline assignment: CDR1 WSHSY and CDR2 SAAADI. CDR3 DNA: TGCGCCAGCAGCCCGGGACAGGGCGTTCAAGAGACCCAGTACTTC. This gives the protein CASSPGQGVQETQYF.

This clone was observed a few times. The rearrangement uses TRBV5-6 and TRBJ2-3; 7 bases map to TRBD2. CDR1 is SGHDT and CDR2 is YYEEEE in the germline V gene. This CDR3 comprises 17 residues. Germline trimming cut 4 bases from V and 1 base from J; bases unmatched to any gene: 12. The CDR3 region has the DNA TGTGCCAGCAGCCTAACCCTCGCGGGGGAAGGCACAGATACGCAGTATTTT. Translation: CASSLTLAGEGTDTQYF.

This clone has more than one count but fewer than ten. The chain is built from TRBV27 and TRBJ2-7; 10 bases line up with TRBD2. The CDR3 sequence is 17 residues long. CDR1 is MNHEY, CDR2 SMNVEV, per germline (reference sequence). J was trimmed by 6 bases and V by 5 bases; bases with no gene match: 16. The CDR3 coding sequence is TGTGCCAGCAGTCGCTTAATAGCGGGGGGTCCCTGGGGCGAGCAGTACTTC. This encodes CASSRLIAGGPWGEQYF.

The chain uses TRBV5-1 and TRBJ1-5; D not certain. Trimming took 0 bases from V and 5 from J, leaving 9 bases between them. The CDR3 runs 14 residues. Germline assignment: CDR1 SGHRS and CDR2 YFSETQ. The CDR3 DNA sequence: TGCGCCAGCAGCTTGGACGGGATGGATCAGCCCCAGCATTTT. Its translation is CASSLDGMDQPQHF.

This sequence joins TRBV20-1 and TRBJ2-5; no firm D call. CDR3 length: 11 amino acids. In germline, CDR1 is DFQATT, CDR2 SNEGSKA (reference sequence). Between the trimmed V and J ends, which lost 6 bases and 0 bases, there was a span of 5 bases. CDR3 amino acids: CSAINQETQYF. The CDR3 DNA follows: TGCAGTGCCATCAACCAAGAGACCCAGTACTTC.

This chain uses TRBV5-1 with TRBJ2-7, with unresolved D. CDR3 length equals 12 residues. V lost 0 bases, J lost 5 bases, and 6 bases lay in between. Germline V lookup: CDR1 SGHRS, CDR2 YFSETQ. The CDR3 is CASSLELNEQYF. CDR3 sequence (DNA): TGCGCCAGCAGCTTGGAACTCAACGAGCAGTACTTC.

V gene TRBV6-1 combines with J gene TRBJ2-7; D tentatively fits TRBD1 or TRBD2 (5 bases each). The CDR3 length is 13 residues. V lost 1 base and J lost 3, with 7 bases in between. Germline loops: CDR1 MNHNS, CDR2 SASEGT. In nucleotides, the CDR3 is TGTGCCAGCAGTGAAGGGGACGGCTACGAGCAGTACTTC. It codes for CASSEGDGYEQYF.

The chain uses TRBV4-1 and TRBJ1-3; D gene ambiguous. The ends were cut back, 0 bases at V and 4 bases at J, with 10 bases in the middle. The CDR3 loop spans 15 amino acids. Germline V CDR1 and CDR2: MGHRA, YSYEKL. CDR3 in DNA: TGCGCCAGCAGCCAAGACGGTCTGCGCGGAAACACCATATATTTT. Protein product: CASSQDGLRGNTIYF.

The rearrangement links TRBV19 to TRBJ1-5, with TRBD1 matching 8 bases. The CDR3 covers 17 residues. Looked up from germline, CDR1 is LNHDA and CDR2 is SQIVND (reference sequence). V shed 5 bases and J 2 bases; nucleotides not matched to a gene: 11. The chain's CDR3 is CASSADRQGKRNQPQHF. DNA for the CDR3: TGTGCCAGTAGTGCAGACCGACAGGGGAAGCGCAATCAGCCCCAGCATTTT.

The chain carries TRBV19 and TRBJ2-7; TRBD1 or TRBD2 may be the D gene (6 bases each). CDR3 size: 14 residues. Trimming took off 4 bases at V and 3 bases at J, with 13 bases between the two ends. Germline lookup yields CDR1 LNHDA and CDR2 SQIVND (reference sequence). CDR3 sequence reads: CASSTLEGGYEQYF. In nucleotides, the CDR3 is TGTGCCAGTAGTACCCTTGAGGGGGGCTACGAGCAGTACTTC.

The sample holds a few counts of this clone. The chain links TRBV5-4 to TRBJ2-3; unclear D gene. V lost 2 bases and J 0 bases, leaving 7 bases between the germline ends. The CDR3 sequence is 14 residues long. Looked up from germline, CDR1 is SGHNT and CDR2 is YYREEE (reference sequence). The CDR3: CASSFSGSTDTQYF. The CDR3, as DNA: TGTGCCAGCAGCTTCTCAGGTAGCACAGATACGCAGTATTTT.

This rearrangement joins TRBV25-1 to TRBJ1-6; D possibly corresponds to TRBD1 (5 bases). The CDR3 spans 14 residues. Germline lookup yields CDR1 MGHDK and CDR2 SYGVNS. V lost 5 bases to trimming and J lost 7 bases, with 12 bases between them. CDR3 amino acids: CASSQPGVNSPLHF. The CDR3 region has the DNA TGTGCCAGCAGTCAACCGGGGGTCAATTCACCCCTCCACTTT.

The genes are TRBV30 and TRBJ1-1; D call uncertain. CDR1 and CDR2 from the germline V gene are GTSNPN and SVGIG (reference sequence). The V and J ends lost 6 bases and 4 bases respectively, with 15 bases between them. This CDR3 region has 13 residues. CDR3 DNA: TGTGCCTGCCCCACTGGAGGAGGCACTGAAGCTTTCTTT. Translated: CACPTGGGTEAFF.

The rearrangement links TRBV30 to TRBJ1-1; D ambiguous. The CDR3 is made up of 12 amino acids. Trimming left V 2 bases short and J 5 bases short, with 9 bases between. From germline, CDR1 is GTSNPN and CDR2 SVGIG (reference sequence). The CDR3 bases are TGTGCCTGGAGTCTAAGGGAGACTGAAGCTTTCTTT. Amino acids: CAWSLRETEAFF.

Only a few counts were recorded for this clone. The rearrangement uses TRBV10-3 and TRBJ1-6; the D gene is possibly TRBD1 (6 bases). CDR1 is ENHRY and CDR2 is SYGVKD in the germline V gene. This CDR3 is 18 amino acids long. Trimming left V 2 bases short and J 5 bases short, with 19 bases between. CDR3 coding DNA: TGTGCCATCAGTGAGCTGGGCGGGGCAGGGGAGAATAATTCACCCCTCCACTTT. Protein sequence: CAISELGGAGENNSPLHF.

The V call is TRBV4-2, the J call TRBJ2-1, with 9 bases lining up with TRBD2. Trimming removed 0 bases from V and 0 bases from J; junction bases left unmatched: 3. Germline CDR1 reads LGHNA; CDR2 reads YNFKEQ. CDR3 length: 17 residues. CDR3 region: CASSQELAGNSYNEQFF. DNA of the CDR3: TGTGCCAGCAGCCAAGAGCTAGCGGGGAACTCCTACAATGAGCAGTTCTTC.

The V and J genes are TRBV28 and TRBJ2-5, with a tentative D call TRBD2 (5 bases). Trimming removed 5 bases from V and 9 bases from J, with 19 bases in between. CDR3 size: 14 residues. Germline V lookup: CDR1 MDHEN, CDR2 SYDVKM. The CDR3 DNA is TGTGCCAGCAGTCCCCACCCCCGGGGTACGCCCCAGTACTTC. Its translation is CASSPHPRGTPQYF.

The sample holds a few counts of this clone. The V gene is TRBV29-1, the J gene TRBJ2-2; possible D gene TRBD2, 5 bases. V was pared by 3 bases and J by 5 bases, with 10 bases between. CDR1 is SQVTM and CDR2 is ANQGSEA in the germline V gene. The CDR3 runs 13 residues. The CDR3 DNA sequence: TGCAGCGTTGATCCGGGAAGAACCGGGGAGCTGTTTTTT. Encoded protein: CSVDPGRTGELFF.

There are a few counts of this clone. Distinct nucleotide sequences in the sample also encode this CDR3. The CDR3 here is CASSPRGTNEKLFF. The CDR3 region has the DNA TGTGCCAGCTCACCAAGGGGTACTAATGAAAAACTGTTTTTT. The chain combines TRBV18 with TRBJ1-4; D might be TRBD1 (5 bases). V dropped 2 bases and J dropped 2 bases, with 6 bases sitting between them. Germline V gene sequence: CDR1 KGHSH, CDR2 LQKENI. CDR3 length: 14 amino acids.

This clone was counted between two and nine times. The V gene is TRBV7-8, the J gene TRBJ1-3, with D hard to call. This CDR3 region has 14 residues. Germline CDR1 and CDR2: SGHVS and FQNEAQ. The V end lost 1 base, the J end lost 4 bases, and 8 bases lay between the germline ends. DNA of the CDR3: TGTGCCAGCAGCTTAGACCCAGGAGGAAACACCATATATTTT. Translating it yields CASSLDPGGNTIYF. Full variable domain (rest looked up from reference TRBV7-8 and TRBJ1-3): GAGVSQSPRYKVAKRGQDVALRCDPISGHVSLFWYQQALGQGPEFLTYFQNEAQLDKSGLPSDRFFAERPEGSVSTLKIQRTQQEDSAVYLCASSLDPGGNTIYFGEGSWLTVV.

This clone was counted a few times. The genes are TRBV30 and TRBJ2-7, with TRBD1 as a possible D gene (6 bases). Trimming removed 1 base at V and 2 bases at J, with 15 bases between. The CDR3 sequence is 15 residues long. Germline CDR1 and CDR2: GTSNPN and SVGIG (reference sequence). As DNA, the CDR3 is TGTGCCTGGAGTGCCCGGTGGCAGGGGCCCTACGAGCAGTACTTC. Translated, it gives CAWSARWQGPYEQYF.

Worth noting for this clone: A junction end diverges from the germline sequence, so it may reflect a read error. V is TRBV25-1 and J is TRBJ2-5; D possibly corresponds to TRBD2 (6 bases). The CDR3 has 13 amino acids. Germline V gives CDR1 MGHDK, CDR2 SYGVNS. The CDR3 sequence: CASSGGSQETQYF. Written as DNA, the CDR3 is TGTGCCAGTAGTGGGGGGTCCCAAGAGACCCAGTACTTC.

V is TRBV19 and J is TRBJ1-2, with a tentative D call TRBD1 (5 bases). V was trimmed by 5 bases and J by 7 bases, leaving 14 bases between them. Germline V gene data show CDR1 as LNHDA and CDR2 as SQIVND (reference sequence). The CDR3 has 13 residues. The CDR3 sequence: CASSSTAPIGYTF. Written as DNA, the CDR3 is TGTGCCAGTAGTTCGACAGCTCCTATTGGCTACACCTTC.

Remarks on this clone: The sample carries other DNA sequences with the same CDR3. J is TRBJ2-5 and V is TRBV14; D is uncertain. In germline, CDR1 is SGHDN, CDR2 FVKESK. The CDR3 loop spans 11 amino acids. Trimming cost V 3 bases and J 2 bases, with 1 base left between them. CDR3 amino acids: CASSQQETQYF. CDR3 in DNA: TGTGCCAGCAGCCAGCAAGAGACCCAGTACTTC.

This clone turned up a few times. This chain's CDR3 is CATGNRDEQFF. The CDR3 DNA is TGTGCCACCGGGAACAGGGATGAGCAGTTCTTC. The chain is built from TRBV7-8 and TRBJ2-1, with D perhaps matching TRBD1 (6 bases). This CDR3 comprises 11 residues. CDR1 and CDR2 (germline): SGHVS, FQNEAQ. Trimming removed 10 bases from V and 8 bases from J, with 12 bases in between.